This T cell receptor beta chain was profiled in a study of T cell repertoires in cytomegalovirus infection. Study background: As its CMV epitopes, the study selected recently identified HLA-C-restricted and well-studied HLA-B-restricted targets. Through public TCR beta signatures, both CMV infection and matching HLA type were indicated.

A word on this clonotype: The target antigen is unknown.

Regarding the study as a whole: CMV-specific TCR beta clonotypes restricted by HLA-C were the ones dominating the ex vivo response. Carriers of CMV and the relevant HLA type were discriminated by public TCR beta frequency.

V was trimmed by 5 bases and J by 6 bases, leaving 10 bases between them. CDR3 length: 12 amino acids. The V gene's germline CDR1 is SGHVS and CDR2 FQNEAQ. TCRdb fed the reads into MiXCR, producing one record per CDR3 protein. The sample gives under 500,000 distinct CDR3 sequences, roughly 43% of which show up once; about 41% is in the top ten. The sample here was cultured PBMCs, taken from culture after CMV antigen stimulation. This clonotype was sampled from a human donor in good health (CMV status not recorded). Some clones in this sample may be carry-over from other donors' samples. V usage is TRBV7-8 and J usage is TRBJ1-1; D unresolved. Here the CDR3 DNA reads TGTGCCAGCAGCCGGGGTTCCTCTGAAGCTTTCTTT. It specifies CASSRGSSEAFF.